The rows below give T cell receptor beta chains drawn from one sample of a study of vaccination and CD4 T cells after COVID-19. For these TCRs, the target antigens are not known. TCRdb called the PCR reads again in MiXCR, with one record for every CDR3 protein. The sample holds 20,000 or so distinct CDR3 sequences, around two fifths seen once. Sequenced: CD4+ T cells from blood, cultured in vitro. All receptors come from a human donor who had recovered from COVID-19. CDR3s include the opening cysteine and the closing phenylalanine or tryptophan. D genes are given only for firm matches. Clone size is given for some rows only: seen once, a few or many times, or a class if the clone is expanded.

V,D,J,size,DNA,CDR3
TRBV5-4,-,TRBJ1-2,-,TGTGCCAGCAGTGTCGAGGCTAACTATGGCTACACCTTC,CASSVEANYGYTF
TRBV2,-,TRBJ1-6,-,TGTGCCAGCAGTGAGGGACCCGGTTCACCCCTCCACTTT,CASSEGPGSPLHF
TRBV27,-,TRBJ1-6,once,TGTGCCAGCAGTTTCCCGGGACGGGGGACACCCCTCCACTTT,CASSFPGRGTPLHF
TRBV20-1,TRBD1,TRBJ1-2,-,TGCAGTGCGGACAGGGGGCTCGTCGTGGGCTACACCTTC,CSADRGLVVGYTF
TRBV11-2,-,TRBJ2-7,-,TGTGCCAGCAGCTTAGTCTTCTATGCTGGAGAGCAGTACTTC,CASSLVFYAGEQYF
TRBV11-2,-,TRBJ1-1,-,TGTGCCAGCAGCTTACAGGGAGACACTGAAGCTTTCTTT,CASSLQGDTEAFF
TRBV20-1,TRBD1,TRBJ2-1,-,TGCAGTGCCGCGACAGGGAGAAGGGATGAGCAGTTCTTC,CSAATGRRDEQFF
TRBV15,-,TRBJ2-1,-,TGTGCCACCAGCAGAGTGAGGGATGGGTCCTACAATGAGCAGTTCTTC,CATSRVRDGSYNEQFF
TRBV2,-,TRBJ2-5,-,TGTGCCAGCAGTAAAGAACAAGAGACCCAGTACTTC,CASSKEQETQYF
TRBV12-3/TRBV12-4,TRBD2,TRBJ2-5,-,TGTGCCAGCAGTCCCGTCCGACTAGCGGGGCAAGAGACCCAGTACTTC,CASSPVRLAGQETQYF
TRBV7-2,TRBD2,TRBJ2-7,-,TGTGCCAGCAGCTTAACCGTCACTAGCGGGAACTACGAGCAGTACTTC,CASSLTVTSGNYEQYF
TRBV7-9,-,TRBJ2-2,-,TGTGCCAGCAGCTTACGGAGGGCAAACACCGGGGAGCTGTTTTTT,CASSLRRANTGELFF
TRBV28,TRBD1,TRBJ2-7,few,TGTGCCAGCAGTTCACACCCGGGACAGACTTCGATCTACGAGCAGTACTTC,CASSSHPGQTSIYEQYF
TRBV28,TRBD2,TRBJ2-1,-,TGTGCCAGCAGTTATGGACTAGCGGGAGGTATGGTGGACAATGAGCAGTTCTTC,CASSYGLAGGMVDNEQFF
TRBV7-2,-,TRBJ1-1,-,TGTGCCAGCAGGAGGGGAGGCAGGGACACTGAAGCTTTCTTT,CASRRGGRDTEAFF
TRBV5-6,TRBD2,TRBJ2-3,once,TGTGCCAGCAGCTTGGGACTAGCCGGGGCGGCAGATACGCAGTATTTT,CASSLGLAGAADTQYF
TRBV18,TRBD1,TRBJ1-5,-,TGTGCCAGCTCATTTACAGGGGGGGATCAGCCCCAGCATTTT,CASSFTGGDQPQHF
TRBV20-1,-,TRBJ1-1,-,TGCAGTGCTCACCGCGGAGGGGCTAAGTCGACTGAAGCTTTCTTT,CSAHRGGAKSTEAFF
TRBV27,TRBD1,TRBJ1-5,-,TGTGCCAGCAGTATCTCCTCTGGGACAGGGGGCGGACAGCCCCAGCATTTT,CASSISSGTGGGQPQHF
TRBV6-5,TRBD2,TRBJ2-1,-,TGTGCCAGCAGTTACCCGCGGGGGGGCTACAATGAGCAGTTCTTC,CASSYPRGGYNEQFF
TRBV6-4,-,TRBJ2-1,few,TGTGCCATCCTAAAGTCGTACAATGAGCAGTTCTTC,CAILKSYNEQFF
TRBV20-1,-,TRBJ1-1,-,TGCAGTGCTAAAGAGGGACGGAACCCGAACACTGAAGCTTTCTTT,CSAKEGRNPNTEAFF
TRBV11-2,-,TRBJ2-2,-,TGTGCCAGCAGCCCGGGACTCTTCACCGGGGAGCTGTTTTTT,CASSPGLFTGELFF
TRBV18,-,TRBJ1-2,-,TGTGCCAGCTCTCCCGACGGAATCTATGGCTACACCTTC,CASSPDGIYGYTF
TRBV7-2,TRBD1,TRBJ1-6,few,TGTGCCAGCAGCTTTACCGGGACAGGGGGGTATTCACCCCTCCACTTT,CASSFTGTGGYSPLHF
TRBV7-2,-,TRBJ2-7,-,TGTGCCAGCAGCTTGGGGGCCGTCTGGGGTGAGCAGTACTTC,CASSLGAVWGEQYF
TRBV20-1,-,TRBJ1-2,medium-sized,TGCAGTGCTCGAGGGGCTTATGGCTACACCTTC,CSARGAYGYTF
TRBV28,TRBD1,TRBJ1-2,few,TGTGCCAGCAGTTTGGGGGACAGGGGGCTCGGTGGCTACACCTTC,CASSLGDRGLGGYTF
TRBV6-1,TRBD1,TRBJ2-2,-,TGTGCCAGCAGGGGGACAGGGTTTCGCACCGGGGAGCTGTTTTTT,CASRGTGFRTGELFF
TRBV6-1,-,TRBJ1-1,few,TGTGCCAGCAGTGAAGCAGGGCGTCGGGCGGGTGAAGCTTTCTTT,CASSEAGRRAGEAFF
TRBV28,TRBD1,TRBJ1-2,few,TGTGCCAGCAGGGGACAGGGAGTCTATGGCTACACCTTC,CASRGQGVYGYTF
TRBV21-1,-,TRBJ2-1,few,TGTGCCAGCAGCCTCCGCAATGAGCAGTTCTTC,CASSLRNEQFF
TRBV2,TRBD1,TRBJ1-1,-,TGTGCCAGCAAGGACAGGGCTTCGGACACTGAAGCTTTCTTT,CASKDRASDTEAFF
TRBV20-1,-,TRBJ2-3,-,TGCAGTGCTACCCCGGGCACAAATCGGAGAGAGACTAGCACAGATACGCAGTATTTT,CSATPGTNRRETSTDTQYF
TRBV20-1,-,TRBJ1-3,few,TGCAGTGCAAGGCCCCCAGGGAGCTCTGGAAACACCATATATTTT,CSARPPGSSGNTIYF
TRBV28,TRBD1,TRBJ1-3,-,TGTGCCAGCAGTTTATCCCCCGGACAGGGAAGGATAACTGGAAACACCATATATTTT,CASSLSPGQGRITGNTIYF
TRBV20-1,-,TRBJ2-7,-,TGCAGTGCTAGAGATTCAGGGTCCGGGAGAAGCTCCTACGAGCAGTACTTC,CSARDSGSGRSSYEQYF